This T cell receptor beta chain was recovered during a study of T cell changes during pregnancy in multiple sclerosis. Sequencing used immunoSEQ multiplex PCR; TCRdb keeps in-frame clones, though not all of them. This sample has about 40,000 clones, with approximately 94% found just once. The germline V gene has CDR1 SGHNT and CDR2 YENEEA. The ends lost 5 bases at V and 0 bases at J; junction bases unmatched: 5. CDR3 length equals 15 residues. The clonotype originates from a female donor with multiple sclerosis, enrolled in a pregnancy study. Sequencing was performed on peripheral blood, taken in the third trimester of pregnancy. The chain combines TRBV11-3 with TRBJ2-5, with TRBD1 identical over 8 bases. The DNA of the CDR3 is TGTGCCAGCAGCGCCCGACAGGGGAACCAAGAGACCCAGTACTTC. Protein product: CASSARQGNQETQYF.